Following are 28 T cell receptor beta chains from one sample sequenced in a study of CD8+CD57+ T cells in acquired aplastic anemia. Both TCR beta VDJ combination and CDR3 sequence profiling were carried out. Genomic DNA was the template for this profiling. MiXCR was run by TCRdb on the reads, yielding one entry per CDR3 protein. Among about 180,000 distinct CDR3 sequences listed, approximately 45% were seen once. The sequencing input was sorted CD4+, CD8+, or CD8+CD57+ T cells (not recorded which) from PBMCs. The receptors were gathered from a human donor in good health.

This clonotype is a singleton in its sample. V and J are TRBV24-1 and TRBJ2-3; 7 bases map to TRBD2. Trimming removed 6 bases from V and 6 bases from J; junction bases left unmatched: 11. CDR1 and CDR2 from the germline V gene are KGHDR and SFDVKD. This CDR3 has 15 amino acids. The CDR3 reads CATSSPGGSGDTQYF. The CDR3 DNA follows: TGTGCCACCAGTTCCCCGGGAGGATCGGGGGATACGCAGTATTTT.

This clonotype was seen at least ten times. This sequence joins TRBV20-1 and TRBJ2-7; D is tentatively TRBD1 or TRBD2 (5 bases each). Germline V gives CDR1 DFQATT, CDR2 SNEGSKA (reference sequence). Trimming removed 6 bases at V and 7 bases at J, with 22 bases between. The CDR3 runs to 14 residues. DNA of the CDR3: TGCAGTGCCAGGATGGGACCGGCATCTGGAGAGCAGTACTTC. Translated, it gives CSARMGPASGEQYF.

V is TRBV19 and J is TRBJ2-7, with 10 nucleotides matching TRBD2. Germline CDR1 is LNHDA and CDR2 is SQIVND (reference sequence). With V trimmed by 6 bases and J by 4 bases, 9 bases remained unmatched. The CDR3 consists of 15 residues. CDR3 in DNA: TGTGCCAGTAGCCTCCGTGTTAGCGGGGGGTACGAGCAGTACTTC. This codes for CASSLRVSGGYEQYF.

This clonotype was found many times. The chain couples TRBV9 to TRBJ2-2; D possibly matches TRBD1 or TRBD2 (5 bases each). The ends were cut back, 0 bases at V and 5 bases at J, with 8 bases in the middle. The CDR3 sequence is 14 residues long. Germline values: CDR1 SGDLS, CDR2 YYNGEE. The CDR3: CASSVGGSTGELFF. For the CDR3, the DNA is TGTGCCAGCAGCGTAGGGGGGTCGACCGGGGAGCTGTTTTTT.

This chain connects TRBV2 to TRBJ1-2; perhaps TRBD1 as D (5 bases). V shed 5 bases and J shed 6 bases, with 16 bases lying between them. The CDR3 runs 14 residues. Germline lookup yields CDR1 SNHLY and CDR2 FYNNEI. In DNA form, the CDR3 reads TGTGCCAGCAGTACCGAAGGGACTAGCCATGGCTACACCTTC. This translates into CASSTEGTSHGYTF. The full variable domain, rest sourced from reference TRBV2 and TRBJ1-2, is EPEVTQTPSHQVTQMGQEVILRCVPISNHLYFYWYRQILGQKVEFLVSFYNNEISEKSEIFDDQFSVERPDGSNFTLKIRSTKLEDSAMYFCASSTEGTSHGYTFGSGTRLTVV.

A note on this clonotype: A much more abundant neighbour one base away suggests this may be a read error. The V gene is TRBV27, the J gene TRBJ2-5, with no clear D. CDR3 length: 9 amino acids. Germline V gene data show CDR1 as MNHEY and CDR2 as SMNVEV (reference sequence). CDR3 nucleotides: TGTGCCTGCAGACAGACCCAGTACTTC. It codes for CACRQTQYF.

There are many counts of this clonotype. CDR3: CASSQGGLPNTEAFF. In DNA form, the CDR3 reads TGCGCCAGCAGCCAAGGGGGGCTTCCGAACACTGAAGCTTTCTTT. This chain links TRBV4-1 with TRBJ1-1; the D gene is possibly TRBD1 (6 bases). In germline, CDR1 is MGHRA, CDR2 YSYEKL. Trimming took 1 base from V and 1 from J, leaving 10 bases between them. The CDR3 runs to 15 residues.

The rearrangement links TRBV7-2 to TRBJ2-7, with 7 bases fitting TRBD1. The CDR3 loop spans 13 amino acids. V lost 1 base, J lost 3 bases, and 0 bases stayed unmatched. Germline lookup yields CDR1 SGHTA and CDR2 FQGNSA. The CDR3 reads CASSLGDSYEQYF. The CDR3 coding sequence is TGTGCCAGCAGCTTAGGGGACAGCTACGAGCAGTACTTC.

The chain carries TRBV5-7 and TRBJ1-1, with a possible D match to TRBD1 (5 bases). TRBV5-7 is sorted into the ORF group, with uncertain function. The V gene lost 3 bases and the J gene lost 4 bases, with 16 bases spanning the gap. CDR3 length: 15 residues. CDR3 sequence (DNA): TGTGCCAGCAGCTCCCAAGGGGATTGGAGCACTGAAGCTTTCTTT. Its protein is CASSSQGDWSTEAFF.

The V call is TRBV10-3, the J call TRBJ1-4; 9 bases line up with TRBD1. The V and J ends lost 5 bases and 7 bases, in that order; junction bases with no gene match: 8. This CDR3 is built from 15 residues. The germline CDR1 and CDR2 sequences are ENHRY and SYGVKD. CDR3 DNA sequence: TGTGCCATCAGTAGGACCGGGACAGGGAGTGAAAAACTGTTTTTT. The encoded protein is CAISRTGTGSEKLFF.

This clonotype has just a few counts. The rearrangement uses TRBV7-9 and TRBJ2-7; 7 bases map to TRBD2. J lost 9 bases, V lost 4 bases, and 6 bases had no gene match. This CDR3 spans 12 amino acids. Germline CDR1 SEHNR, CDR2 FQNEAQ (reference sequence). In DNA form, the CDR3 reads TGTGCCAGCAGCTCTACCTGGGAGGGGCAGTACTTC. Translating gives CASSSTWEGQYF.

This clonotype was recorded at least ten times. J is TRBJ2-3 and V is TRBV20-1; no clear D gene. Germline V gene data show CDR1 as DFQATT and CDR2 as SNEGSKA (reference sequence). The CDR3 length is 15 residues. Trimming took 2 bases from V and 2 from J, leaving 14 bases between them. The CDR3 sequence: CSARPPNWYTDTQYF. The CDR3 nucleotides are TGCAGTGCTAGACCTCCGAATTGGTACACAGATACGCAGTATTTT.

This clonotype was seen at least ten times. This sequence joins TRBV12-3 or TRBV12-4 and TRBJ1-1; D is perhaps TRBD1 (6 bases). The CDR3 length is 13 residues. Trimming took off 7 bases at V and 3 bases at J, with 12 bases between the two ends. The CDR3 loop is CASKISGDTEAFF. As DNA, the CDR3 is TGTGCCAGCAAAATATCAGGGGACACTGAAGCTTTCTTT.

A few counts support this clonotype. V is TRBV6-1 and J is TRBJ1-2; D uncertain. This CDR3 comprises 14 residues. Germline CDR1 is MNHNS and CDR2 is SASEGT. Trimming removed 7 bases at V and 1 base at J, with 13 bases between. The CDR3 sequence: CASNGREGNYGYTF. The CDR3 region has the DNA TGTGCCAGCAATGGGAGAGAGGGTAACTATGGCTACACCTTC.

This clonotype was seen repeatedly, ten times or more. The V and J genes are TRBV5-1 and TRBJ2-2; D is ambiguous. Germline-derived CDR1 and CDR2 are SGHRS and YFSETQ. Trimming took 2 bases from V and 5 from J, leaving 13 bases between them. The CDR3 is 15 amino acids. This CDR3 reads CASSLKAGSTGELFF. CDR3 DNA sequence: TGCGCCAGCAGCTTAAAAGCTGGGTCTACCGGGGAGCTGTTTTTT.

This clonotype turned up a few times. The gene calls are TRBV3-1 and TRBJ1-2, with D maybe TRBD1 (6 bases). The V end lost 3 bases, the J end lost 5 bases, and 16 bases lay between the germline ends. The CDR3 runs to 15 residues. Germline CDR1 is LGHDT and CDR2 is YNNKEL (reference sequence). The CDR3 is CASSQATGWEYGYTF. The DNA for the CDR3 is TGTGCCAGCAGCCAGGCGACAGGCTGGGAGTATGGCTACACCTTC. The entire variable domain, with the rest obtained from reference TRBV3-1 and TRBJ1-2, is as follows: DTAVSQTPKYLVTQMGNDKSIKCEQNLGHDTMYWYKQDSKKFLKIMFSYNNKELIINETVPNRFSPKSPDKAHLNLHINSLELGDSAVYFCASSQATGWEYGYTFGSGTRLTVV.

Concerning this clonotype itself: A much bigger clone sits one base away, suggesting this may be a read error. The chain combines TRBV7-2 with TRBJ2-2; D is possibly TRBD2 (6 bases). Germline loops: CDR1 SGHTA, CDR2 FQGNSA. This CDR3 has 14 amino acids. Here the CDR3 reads CASSSLRGTGGLFF. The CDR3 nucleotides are TGTGCCAGCAGCTCCCTGAGGGGAACCGGGGGGCTGTTTTTT.

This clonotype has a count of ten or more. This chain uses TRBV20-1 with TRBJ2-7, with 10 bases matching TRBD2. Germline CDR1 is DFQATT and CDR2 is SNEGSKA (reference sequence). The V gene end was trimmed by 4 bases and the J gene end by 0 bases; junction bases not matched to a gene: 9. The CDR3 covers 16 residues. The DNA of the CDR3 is TGCAGTGCTACGGCACCGAGCGGGAGGGCCTCCTACGAGCAGTACTTC. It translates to CSATAPSGRASYEQYF.

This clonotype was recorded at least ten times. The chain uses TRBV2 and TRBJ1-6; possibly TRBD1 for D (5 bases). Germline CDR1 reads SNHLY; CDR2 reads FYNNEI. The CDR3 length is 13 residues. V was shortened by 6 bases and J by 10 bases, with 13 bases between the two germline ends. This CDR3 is CASRRGERSPLHF. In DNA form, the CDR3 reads TGTGCCAGCAGGAGGGGTGAGAGGTCACCCCTCCACTTT. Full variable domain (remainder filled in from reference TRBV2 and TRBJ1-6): EPEVTQTPSHQVTQMGQEVILRCVPISNHLYFYWYRQILGQKVEFLVSFYNNEISEKSEIFDDQFSVERPDGSNFTLKIRSTKLEDSAMYFCASRRGERSPLHFGNGTRLTVT.

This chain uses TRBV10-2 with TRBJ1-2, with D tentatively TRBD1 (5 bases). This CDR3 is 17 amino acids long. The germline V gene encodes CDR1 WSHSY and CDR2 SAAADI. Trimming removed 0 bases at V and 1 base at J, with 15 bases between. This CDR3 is CASSESGSGRLNYGYTF. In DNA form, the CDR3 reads TGCGCCAGCAGTGAGTCGGGCTCGGGACGCCTTAACTATGGCTACACCTTC.

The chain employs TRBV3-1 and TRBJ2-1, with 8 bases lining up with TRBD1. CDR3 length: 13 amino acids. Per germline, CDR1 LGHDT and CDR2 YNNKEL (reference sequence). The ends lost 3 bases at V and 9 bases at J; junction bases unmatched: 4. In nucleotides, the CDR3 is TGTGCCAGCAGCCAGCGAGACAGGGGTGAGCAGTTCTTC. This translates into CASSQRDRGEQFF.

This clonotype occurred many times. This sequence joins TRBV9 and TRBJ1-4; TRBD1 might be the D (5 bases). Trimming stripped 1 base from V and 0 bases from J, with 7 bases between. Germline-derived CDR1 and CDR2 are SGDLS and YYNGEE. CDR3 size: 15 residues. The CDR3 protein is CASSVRGTTNEKLFF. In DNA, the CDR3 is TGTGCCAGCAGCGTACGGGGGACAACTAATGAAAAACTGTTTTTT. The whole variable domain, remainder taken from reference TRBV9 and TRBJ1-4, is DSGVTQTPKHLITATGQRVTLRCSPRSGDLSVYWYQQSLDQGLQFLIQYYNGEERAKGNILERFSAQQFPDLHSELNLSSLELGDSALYFCASSVRGTTNEKLFFGSGTQLSVL.

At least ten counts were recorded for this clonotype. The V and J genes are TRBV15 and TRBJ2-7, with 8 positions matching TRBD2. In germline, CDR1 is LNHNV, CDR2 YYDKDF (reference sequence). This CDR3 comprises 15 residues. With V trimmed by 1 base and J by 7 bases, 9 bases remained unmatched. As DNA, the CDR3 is TGTGCCACCAGCAGAGTACGGGAGGGCCCGGAAGAGCAGTACTTC. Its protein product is CATSRVREGPEEQYF.

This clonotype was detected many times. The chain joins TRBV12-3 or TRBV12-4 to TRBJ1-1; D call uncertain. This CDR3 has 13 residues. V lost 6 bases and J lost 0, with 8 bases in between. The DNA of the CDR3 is TGTGCCAGCAGCTTTGCCATGAACACTGAAGCTTTCTTT. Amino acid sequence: CASSFAMNTEAFF.

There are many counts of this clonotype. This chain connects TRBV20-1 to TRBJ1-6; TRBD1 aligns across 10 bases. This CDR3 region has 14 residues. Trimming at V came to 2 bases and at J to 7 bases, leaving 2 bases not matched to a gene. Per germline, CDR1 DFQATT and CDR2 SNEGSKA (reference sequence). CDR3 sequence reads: CSARKTGGNSPLHF. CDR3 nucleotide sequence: TGCAGTGCTAGAAAGACAGGGGGCAATTCACCCCTCCACTTT.

As DNA, the CDR3 is TGCAGTGCTAGATGGGGTAGCGGGCCGGGAGGAGCCTTCTACGAGCAGTACTTC. Translated: CSARWGSGPGGAFYEQYF. The chain has TRBV20-1 and TRBJ2-7; 7 bases map to TRBD2. Trimming cost V 2 bases and J 3 bases; bases outside gene matches: 19. This CDR3 spans 18 amino acids. CDR1 is DFQATT and CDR2 is SNEGSKA in the germline V gene (reference sequence).

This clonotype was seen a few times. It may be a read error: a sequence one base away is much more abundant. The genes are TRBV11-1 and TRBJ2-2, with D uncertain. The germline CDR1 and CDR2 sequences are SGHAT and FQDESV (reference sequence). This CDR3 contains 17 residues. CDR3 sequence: CASSFRLPKQNAGELFF. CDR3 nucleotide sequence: TGTGCCAGCAGCTTTCGCCTGCCTAAACAGAACGCCGGGGAGCTGTTTTTT. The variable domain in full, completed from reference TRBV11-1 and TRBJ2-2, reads EAEVAQSPRYKITEKSQAVAFWCDPISGHATLYWYRQILGQGPELLVQFQDESVVDDSQLPKDRFSAERLKGVDSTLKIQPAELGDSAMYLCASSFRLPKQNAGELFFGEGSRLTVL.

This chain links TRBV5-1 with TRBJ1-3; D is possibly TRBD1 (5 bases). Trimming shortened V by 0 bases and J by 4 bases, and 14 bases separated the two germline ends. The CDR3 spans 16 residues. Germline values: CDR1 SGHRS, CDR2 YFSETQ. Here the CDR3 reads CASSLEASGIGNTIYF. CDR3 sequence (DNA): TGCGCCAGCAGCTTGGAAGCTTCAGGGATCGGAAACACCATATATTTT.